Listed here are 7 T cell receptor beta chains from one sample, sequenced in a study of molecular identifiers for immune sequencing clone quantification. TCRdb reprocessed the PCR reads with MiXCR, giving one entry per CDR3 protein. The data contain about 640,000 distinct CDR3 sequences, 15% to 20% of them singletons. The sample consisted of naive CD8+ T cells from blood, with Jurkat cell RNA spiked in. The subset is: FACS-sorted CD8+CD4-CCR7+CD45RA+ naive T cells. The receptors here all came from a human donor in good health. Some libraries in this study had Jurkat cell RNA spiked in.

Details on this clonotype: A read error may be the cause here, since a much bigger clone is one base away. V gene TRBV7-9 combines with J gene TRBJ2-5; 8 positions match TRBD2. Germline values: CDR1 SEHNR, CDR2 FQNEAQ (reference sequence). CDR3 length: 16 amino acids. J lost 11 bases, V lost 3 bases, and 17 bases had no gene match. This CDR3 is CASSFEFSGGYNEQYF. Here the CDR3 DNA reads TGTGCCAGCAGCTTCGAGTTCAGCGGGGGATACAATGAGCAGTACTTC.

This clonotype was counted ten times or more. The V call is TRBV20-1, the J call TRBJ1-5, with 11 positions matching TRBD1. CDR3 length: 17 amino acids. Trimming cost V 0 bases and J 2 bases; bases outside gene matches: 6. Per germline, CDR1 DFQATT and CDR2 SNEGSKA (reference sequence). The CDR3 DNA is TGCAGTGCTAGAGACCCCGGACAGGGGGCTGGCAATCAGCCCCAGCATTTT. It specifies CSARDPGQGAGNQPQHF.

This clonotype was detected many times. The chain joins TRBV19 to TRBJ2-3, with D unresolved. Trimming took off 1 base at V and 3 bases at J, with 5 bases between the two ends. CDR1 LNHDA and CDR2 SQIVND come from the germline V gene (reference sequence). CDR3 length: 13 amino acids. For the CDR3, the DNA is TGTGCCAGTAGTATAGGCAAAACAGATACGCAGTATTTT. It is translated as CASSIGKTDTQYF.

To note about this clonotype: This may come from a read error, since a much larger clone is one base off. V is TRBV12-5 and J is TRBJ2-2; D possibly corresponds to TRBD2 (5 bases). In germline, CDR1 is LGHNT, CDR2 FRNRAP. The CDR3 contains 12 residues. The CDR3 region is CASDSNTGELLF. CDR3 coding DNA: TGTGCTAGTGATTCGAACACCGGGGAGCTGCTTTTT.

This clonotype was seen only a few times. The gene calls are TRBV7-9 and TRBJ2-1; 13 positions agree with TRBD2. The germline gives CDR1 SEHNR, CDR2 FQNEAQ (reference sequence). This CDR3 comprises 14 residues. Losses at the gene ends were 7 bases for V and 8 bases for J; bases not matched to a gene: 5. CDR3 coding DNA: TGTGCCAGCAAGGGACTAGCGGGGCTCGATGAGCAGTTCTTC. It encodes CASKGLAGLDEQFF. Together with reference TRBV7-9 and TRBJ2-1, the CDR3 gives the full variable domain: DTGVSQNPRHKITKRGQNVTFRCDPISEHNRLYWYRQTLGQGPEFLTYFQNEAQLEKSRLLSDRFSAERPKGSFSTLEIQRTEQGDSAMYLCASKGLAGLDEQFFGPGTRLTVL.

This clonotype was seen at least ten times. V usage is TRBV20-1 and J usage is TRBJ2-7, with D perhaps TRBD1 (5 bases). CDR1 is DFQATT, CDR2 SNEGSKA, per germline (reference sequence). This CDR3 contains 14 residues. With 0 bases removed from V and 3 bases from J, the gap between germline ends came to 12 bases. CDR3 sequence: CSARDRQRVYEQYF. The CDR3 DNA is TGCAGTGCTAGAGATAGACAGCGAGTCTACGAGCAGTACTTC.

The chain couples TRBV5-4 to TRBJ1-3, with 9 bases fitting TRBD1. Germline CDR1 SGHNT, CDR2 YYREEE (reference sequence). This CDR3 has 17 amino acids. J gave up 2 bases and V 5 bases, and 11 bases lay outside the gene matches. For the CDR3, the DNA is TGTGCCAGCAGATCCGGGACAGGGCCCCAAACTGGAAACACCATATATTTT. Translation gives CASRSGTGPQTGNTIYF.